The following is a T cell receptor beta chain sequence with its context. Its antigen is still unknown. Antigen-specific CD4+ T cells expanded by the ViraFEST assay with viral peptide pools were then sequenced. Following culture for about ten days, CD4+ T cells were isolated. The healthy vaccine recipients, who had no prior SARS-CoV-2 infection, showed negative nucleocapsid antibodies. Cultures received IL-2 medium that replaced half the medium on days 3 and 7. This sample was taken from a study of vaccination effects on CD4 cells after COVID-19. Study results and limitations: Late after vaccination, infection- and vaccine-induced clones showed marked clonal contraction.

Only in-frame clones appear in the TCRdb table, and some are missing; sequencing was by immunoSEQ multiplex PCR. The profile shows 20,000 to 25,000 clones, 55% to 80% of them singletons. CDR3 size: 15 residues. V gave up 3 bases and J gave up 0 bases, with 15 bases separating them. The germline V gene encodes CDR1 SQVTM and CDR2 ANQGSEA. The specimen was CD4+ T cells from PBMCs cultured with SARS-CoV-2 spike peptides, collected before COVID-19 vaccination. The J gene is TRBJ2-7, the V gene TRBV29-1, with D unresolved. The receptor was isolated from a human donor who received a COVID-19 vaccine. The CDR3 sequence is CSVEIGRPSSYEQYF. CDR3 sequence (DNA): TGCAGCGTTGAGATTGGCAGACCCAGCTCCTACGAGCAGTACTTC.